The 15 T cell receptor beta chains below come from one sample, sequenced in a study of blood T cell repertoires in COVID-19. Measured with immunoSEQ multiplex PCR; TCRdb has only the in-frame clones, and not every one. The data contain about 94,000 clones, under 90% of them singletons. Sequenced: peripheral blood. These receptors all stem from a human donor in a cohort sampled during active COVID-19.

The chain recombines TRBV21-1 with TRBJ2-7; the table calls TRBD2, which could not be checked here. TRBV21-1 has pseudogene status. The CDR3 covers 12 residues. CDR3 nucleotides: TGTGCCAGCTTAAGGGAGCCCTACGAGCAGTACTTC. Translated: CASLREPYEQYF.

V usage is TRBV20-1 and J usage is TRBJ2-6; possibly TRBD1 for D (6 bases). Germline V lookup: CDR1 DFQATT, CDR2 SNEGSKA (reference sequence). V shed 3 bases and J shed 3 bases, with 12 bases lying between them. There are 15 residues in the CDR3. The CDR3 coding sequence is TGCAGTGCTAGTTTGGGGGCAGATGGGGCCAACGTCCTGACTTTC. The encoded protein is CSASLGADGANVLTF.

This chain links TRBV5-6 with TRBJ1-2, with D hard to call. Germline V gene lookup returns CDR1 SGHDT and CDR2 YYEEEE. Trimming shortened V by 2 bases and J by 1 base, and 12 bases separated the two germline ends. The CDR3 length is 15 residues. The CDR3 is CASSFLTENNYGYTF. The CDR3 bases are TGTGCCAGCAGCTTTTTAACAGAAAATAACTATGGCTACACCTTC.

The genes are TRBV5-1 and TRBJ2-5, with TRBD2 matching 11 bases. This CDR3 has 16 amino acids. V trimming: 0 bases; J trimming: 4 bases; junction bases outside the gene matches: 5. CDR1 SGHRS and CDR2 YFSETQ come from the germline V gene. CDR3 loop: CASSLEGLAGPETQYF. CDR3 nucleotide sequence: TGCGCCAGCAGCTTGGAAGGACTAGCGGGTCCAGAGACCCAGTACTTC.

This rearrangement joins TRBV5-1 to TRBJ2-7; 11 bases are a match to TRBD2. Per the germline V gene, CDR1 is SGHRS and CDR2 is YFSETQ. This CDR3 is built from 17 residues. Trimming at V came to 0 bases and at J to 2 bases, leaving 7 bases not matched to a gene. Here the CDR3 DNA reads TGCGCCAGCAGCTTGGGGCTAGCGGGAGGTTTGCCCTACGAGCAGTACTTC. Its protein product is CASSLGLAGGLPYEQYF.

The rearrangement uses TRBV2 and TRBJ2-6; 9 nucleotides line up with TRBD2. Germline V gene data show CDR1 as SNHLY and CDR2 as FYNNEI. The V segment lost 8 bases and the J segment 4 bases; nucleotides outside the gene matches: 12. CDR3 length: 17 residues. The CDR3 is CASGPGLARPGANVLTF. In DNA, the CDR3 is TGTGCCAGCGGTCCGGGACTAGCCCGTCCCGGGGCCAACGTCCTGACTTTC.

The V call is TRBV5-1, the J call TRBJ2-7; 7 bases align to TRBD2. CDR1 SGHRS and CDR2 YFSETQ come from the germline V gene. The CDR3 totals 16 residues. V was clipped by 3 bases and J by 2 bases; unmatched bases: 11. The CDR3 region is CASSSPPSGVPYEQYF. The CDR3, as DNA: TGCGCCAGCAGCTCCCCCCCGAGCGGGGTCCCCTACGAGCAGTACTTC.

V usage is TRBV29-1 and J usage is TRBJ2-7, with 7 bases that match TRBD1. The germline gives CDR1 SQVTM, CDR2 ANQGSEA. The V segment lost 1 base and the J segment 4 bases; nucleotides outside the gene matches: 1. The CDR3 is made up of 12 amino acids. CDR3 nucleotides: TGCAGCGTTGAAGGACAGGGTTACGAGCAGTACTTC. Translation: CSVEGQGYEQYF.

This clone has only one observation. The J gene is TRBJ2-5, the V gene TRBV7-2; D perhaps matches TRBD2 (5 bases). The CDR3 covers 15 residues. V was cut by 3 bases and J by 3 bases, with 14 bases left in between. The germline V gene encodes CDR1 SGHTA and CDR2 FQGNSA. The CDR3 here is CASSLLGDLKETQYF. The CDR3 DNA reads TGTGCCAGCAGCTTGTTGGGAGACCTTAAAGAGACCCAGTACTTC.

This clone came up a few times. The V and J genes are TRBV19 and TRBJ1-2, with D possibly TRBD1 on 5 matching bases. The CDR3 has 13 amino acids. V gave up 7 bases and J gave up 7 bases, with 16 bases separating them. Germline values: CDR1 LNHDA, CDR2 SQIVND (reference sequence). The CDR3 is CASNPGRGPGYTF. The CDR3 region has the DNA TGTGCCAGTAATCCTGGGAGGGGTCCTGGCTACACCTTC.

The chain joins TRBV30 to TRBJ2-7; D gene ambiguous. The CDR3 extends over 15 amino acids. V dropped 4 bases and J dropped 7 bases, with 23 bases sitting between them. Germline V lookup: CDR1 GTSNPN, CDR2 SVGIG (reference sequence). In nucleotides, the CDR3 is TGTGCCTGGACTCCTGCCGGGTCGGATCCGCGGGAGCAGTACTTC. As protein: CAWTPAGSDPREQYF.

CDR3 DNA: TGTGCCAGCTTCGTAGGGACAGCGACTGGCTACACCTTC. As protein: CASFVGTATGYTF. The chain carries TRBV2 and TRBJ1-2, with 7 nucleotides matching TRBD1. CDR1 and CDR2 from the germline V gene are SNHLY and FYNNEI. The CDR3 is 13 amino acids. The V gene end was trimmed by 8 bases and the J gene end by 7 bases; junction bases not matched to a gene: 10.

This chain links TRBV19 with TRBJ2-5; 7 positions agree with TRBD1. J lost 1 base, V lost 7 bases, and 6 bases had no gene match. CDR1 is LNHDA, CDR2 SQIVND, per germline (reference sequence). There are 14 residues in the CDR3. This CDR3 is CASTRDSSQETQYF. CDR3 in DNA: TGTGCCAGTACCCGGGACAGCAGCCAAGAGACCCAGTACTTC.

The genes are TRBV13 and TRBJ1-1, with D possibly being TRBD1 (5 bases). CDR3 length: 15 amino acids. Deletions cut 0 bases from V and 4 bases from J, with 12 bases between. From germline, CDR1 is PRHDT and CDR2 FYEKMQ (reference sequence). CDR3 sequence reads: CASSLGGRAATEAFF. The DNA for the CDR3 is TGTGCCAGCAGCTTAGGGGGCAGGGCGGCCACTGAAGCTTTCTTT. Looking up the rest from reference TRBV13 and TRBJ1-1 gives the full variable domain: AAGVIQSPRHLIKEKRETATLKCYPIPRHDTVYWYQQGPGQDPQFLISFYEKMQSDKGSIPDRFSAQQFSDYHSELNMSSLELGDSALYFCASSLGGRAATEAFFGQGTRLTVV.

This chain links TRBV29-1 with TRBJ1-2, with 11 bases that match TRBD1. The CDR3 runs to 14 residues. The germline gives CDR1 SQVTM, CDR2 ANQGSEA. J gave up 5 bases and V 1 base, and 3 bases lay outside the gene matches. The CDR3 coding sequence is TGCAGCGTTGAAGCTGGGACAGGGGGATATGGCTACACCTTC. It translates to CSVEAGTGGYGYTF.